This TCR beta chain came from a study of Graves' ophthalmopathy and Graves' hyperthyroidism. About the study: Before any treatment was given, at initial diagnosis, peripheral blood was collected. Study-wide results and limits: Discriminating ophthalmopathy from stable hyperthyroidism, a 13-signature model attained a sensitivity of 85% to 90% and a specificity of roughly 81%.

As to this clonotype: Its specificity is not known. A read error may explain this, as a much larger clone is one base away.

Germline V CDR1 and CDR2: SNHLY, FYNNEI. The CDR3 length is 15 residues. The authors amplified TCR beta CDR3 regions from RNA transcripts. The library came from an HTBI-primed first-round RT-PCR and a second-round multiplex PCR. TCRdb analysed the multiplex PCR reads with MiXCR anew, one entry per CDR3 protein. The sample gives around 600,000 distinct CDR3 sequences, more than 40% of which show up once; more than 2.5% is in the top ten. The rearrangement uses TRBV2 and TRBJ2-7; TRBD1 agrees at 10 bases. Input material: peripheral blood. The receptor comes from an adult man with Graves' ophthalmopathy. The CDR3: CAISYSGTGDYEQYF. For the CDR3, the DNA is TGTGCCATCAGTTACTCTGGGACAGGGGACTACGAGCAGTACTTC.